This record concerns one T cell receptor beta chain sequence. The antigen remains unidentified. The V and J ends lost 7 bases and 4 bases respectively, with 17 bases between them. CDR3 length equals 14 residues. Germline CDR1 reads SGHVS; CDR2 reads FQNEAQ. This specimen comes from a study of somatic mutations in cytotoxic T cells in rheumatoid arthritis. At the level of the study: Prior to any treatment and right after diagnosis, patient blood (approximately 29 ml EDTA) was drawn. Findings and caveats of the study: Age was associated with higher CD8+ clonality in rheumatoid arthritis patients, not in healthy controls.

Repertoires were generated with immunoSEQ multiplex PCR, while TCRdb's copy carries only in-frame clones and drops some. The data show more than 11,000 clones, just under 80% seen once. Isolation of the CD4+ and CD8+ populations was accomplished via positive magnetic bead selection, with purity assessed by flow cytometry. The TCR comes from an adult with rheumatoid arthritis. Specimen: CD8+ T cells sorted from blood. The V and J genes are TRBV7-8 and TRBJ2-7, with TRBD1 as a possible D gene (6 bases). Here the CDR3 DNA reads TGTGCCAGCACCGAGGGGGTCCGTGTGTACGAGCAGTACTTC. Translating it yields CASTEGVRVYEQYF.